This passage covers 20 T cell receptor beta chains from one sample sequenced in a study of T-cell reconstitution after alpha-beta-depleted transplantation in children. The library targeted TCRbeta and was prepared with unique molecular identifiers. One entry per CDR3 protein, called by TCRdb with MiXCR from the PCR reads. The sample has approximately 420,000 distinct CDR3 sequences, roughly 11% seen once. This specimen was PBMCs from the stem cell graft donor, taken from the stem cell graft. All receptors come from a human donor who donated a stem cell graft to a child with acute myeloid leukemia.

The gene calls are TRBV4-1 and TRBJ1-1; D unresolved. This CDR3 has 15 residues. The V and J ends lost 0 bases and 4 bases respectively, with 12 bases between them. Germline assignment: CDR1 MGHRA and CDR2 YSYEKL. The CDR3 DNA reads as TGCGCCAGCAGCCAAGAGTTTTTCCGCGGCACTGAAGCTTTCTTT. Its translation: CASSQEFFRGTEAFF.

This clonotype was seen at least ten times. The V and J genes are TRBV20-1 and TRBJ2-3; 8 nucleotides line up with TRBD1. CDR3 length equals 14 residues. Germline lookup yields CDR1 DFQATT and CDR2 SNEGSKA (reference sequence). The junction had 4 bases not matched to a gene; V was cut back by 3 bases and J by 2 bases. The CDR3 here is CSARWQGATDTQYF. In nucleotides, the CDR3 is TGCAGTGCTAGGTGGCAGGGGGCCACAGATACGCAGTATTTT.

The sample holds a few counts of this clonotype. The CDR3 loop is CASSSPSRQGAGANVLTF. CDR3 nucleotides: TGTGCCAGCAGCTCACCCTCCCGACAGGGGGCCGGGGCCAACGTCCTGACTTTC. The rearrangement uses TRBV11-2 and TRBJ2-6, with 10 bases aligning to TRBD1. J was trimmed by 4 bases and V by 4 bases; bases with no gene match: 10. CDR1 is SGHAT and CDR2 is FQNNGV in the germline V gene. The CDR3 runs to 18 residues.

This clonotype was detected ten times or more. The chain uses TRBV27 and TRBJ2-2; D is unresolved. The germline CDR1 and CDR2 sequences are MNHEY and SMNVEV (reference sequence). Trimming pared 1 base from V and 7 bases from J, leaving 7 bases between. The CDR3 sequence is 13 residues long. CDR3 coding DNA: TGTGCCAGCAGTTTATGGGTCCACGGGGAGCTGTTTTTT. It specifies CASSLWVHGELFF.

Details on this clonotype: Compared with germline, one end of the junction differs, possibly owing to a read error. The DNA of the CDR3 is TGCGCCAGCAGCACCGGGACAGGGTCTGGCTTCACCTTC. Translating it yields CASSTGTGSGFTF. This chain joins TRBV5-1 and TRBJ1-2; 9 nucleotides match TRBD1. Germline CDR1 reads SGHRS; CDR2 reads YFSETQ. This CDR3 has 13 residues.

Note on this clonotype: The CDR3 end shows no conserved phenylalanine or tryptophan, and so a read error is likely. This chain links TRBV5-6 with TRBJ1-6; no definite D call. Trimming removed 1 base at V and 8 bases at J, with 13 bases between. The V gene's germline CDR1 is SGHDT and CDR2 YYEEEE. The CDR3 runs to 15 residues. The CDR3 loop reads CASSLITGYDSPLHL. CDR3 DNA: TGTGCCAGCAGCTTGATCACGGGGTACGATTCACCCCTCCACCTT.

This clonotype was recorded many times. The V call is TRBV11-2, the J call TRBJ2-3; D is undetermined. The V gene lost 3 bases and the J gene lost 3 bases, with 7 bases spanning the gap. The CDR3 is made up of 13 amino acids. Germline CDR1 and CDR2: SGHAT and FQNNGV. The CDR3 here is CASSFMGTDTQYF. CDR3 sequence (DNA): TGTGCCAGCAGCTTTATGGGAACAGATACGCAGTATTTT.

In its sample, this clonotype was seen many times. V gene TRBV7-9 combines with J gene TRBJ2-5; D perhaps matches TRBD2 (7 bases). This CDR3 spans 15 amino acids. V gave up 5 bases and J gave up 4 bases, with 17 bases separating them. CDR1 SEHNR and CDR2 FQNEAQ come from the germline V gene (reference sequence). In nucleotides, the CDR3 is TGTGCCAGCAGCCAGGGGACTACGGGAGTAGAGACCCAGTACTTC. This sequence encodes CASSQGTTGVETQYF.

This clonotype showed up just a few times. The chain uses TRBV7-8 and TRBJ1-1; D uncertain. This CDR3 spans 15 amino acids. V was shortened by 5 bases and J by 4 bases, with 17 bases between the two germline ends. Per the germline V gene, CDR1 is SGHVS and CDR2 is FQNEAQ. As DNA, the CDR3 is TGTGCCAGCAGCGTCCAAATCGGAAGATCCACTGAAGCTTTCTTT. This gives the protein CASSVQIGRSTEAFF.

Many counts were recorded for this clonotype. The chain uses TRBV6-2 or TRBV6-3 and TRBJ2-1; 9 nucleotides agree with TRBD2. Germline values: CDR1 MNHEY, CDR2 SVGEGT. The CDR3 has 15 amino acids. The trim removed 7 bases at V and 3 bases at J, leaving 7 bases unmatched. CDR3 region: CASTLSGRVYNEQFF. CDR3 DNA: TGTGCCAGCACCCTTAGCGGGAGAGTCTACAATGAGCAGTTCTTC.

V usage is TRBV3-1 and J usage is TRBJ2-7; the match to TRBD1 covers 7 bases. Per germline, CDR1 LGHDT and CDR2 YNNKEL (reference sequence). The J segment lost 2 bases and the V segment lost 3 bases, leaving 10 bases of the junction unmatched. This CDR3 contains 16 residues. The CDR3 DNA reads TGTGCCAGCAGCCAGACACAGGGGATCAAGGCCTACGAGCAGTACTTC. Its translation is CASSQTQGIKAYEQYF.

CDR3 amino acids: CASSQGDSGANVLTF. CDR3 bases: TGTGCCAGCAGCCAGGGGGACTCTGGGGCCAACGTCCTGACTTTC. The V call is TRBV11-2, the J call TRBJ2-6; 7 bases are shared with TRBD1. Germline V lookup: CDR1 SGHAT, CDR2 FQNNGV. The CDR3 length is 15 residues. The trim removed 5 bases at V and 0 bases at J, leaving 1 base unmatched.

This clonotype was seen only a few times. This sequence joins TRBV5-4 and TRBJ2-4; 8 positions agree with TRBD1. Germline values: CDR1 SGHNT, CDR2 YYREEE (reference sequence). V lost 0 bases to trimming and J lost 4 bases; unmatched junction nucleotides: 6. The CDR3 consists of 16 residues. The CDR3 loop is CASSLGSGTGKNIQYF. DNA of the CDR3: TGTGCCAGCAGCTTGGGCTCCGGGACAGGAAAAAACATTCAGTACTTC.

This clonotype was counted a few times. This chain joins TRBV20-1 and TRBJ2-7; D uncertain. The CDR3 extends over 15 amino acids. The V end lost 3 bases, the J end lost 3 bases, and 18 bases lay between the germline ends. Germline V CDR1 and CDR2: DFQATT, SNEGSKA (reference sequence). In nucleotides, the CDR3 is TGCAGTGCTAGGTCTATATGGGTCCCAAGCTACGAGCAGTACTTC. Protein: CSARSIWVPSYEQYF.

The chain is built from TRBV9 and TRBJ2-7; D is ambiguous. Germline CDR1 reads SGDLS; CDR2 reads YYNGEE. This CDR3 has 13 residues. Between the trimmed V and J ends, which lost 3 bases and 3 bases, there was a span of 10 bases. The CDR3 DNA reads as TGTGCCAGCAGCGCCCAACCGGACTACGAGCAGTACTTC. Translating gives CASSAQPDYEQYF.

This clonotype has more than one count but fewer than ten. V gene TRBV5-6 combines with J gene TRBJ2-3, with a weak D call TRBD2 (5 bases). V was cut by 3 bases and J by 5 bases, with 7 bases left in between. CDR1 and CDR2 from the germline V gene are SGHDT and YYEEEE. The CDR3 is made up of 12 amino acids. The CDR3 sequence: CASSWAGDTQYF. The CDR3 DNA reads as TGTGCCAGCAGCTGGGCGGGAGATACGCAGTATTTT.

This clonotype was seen a few times. J is TRBJ2-3 and V is TRBV6-1; 14 positions agree with TRBD2. Germline trimming cut 6 bases from V and 8 bases from J; bases unmatched to any gene: 7. This CDR3 is built from 15 residues. Germline loops: CDR1 MNHNS, CDR2 SASEGT. The CDR3 DNA is TGTGCCAGCAGCCGGACTAGCGGGAGGTTCGTTACGCAGTATTTT. Translated, it gives CASSRTSGRFVTQYF.

J is TRBJ2-5 and V is TRBV3-1; 9 positions match TRBD1. CDR3 length equals 14 residues. J was trimmed by 4 bases and V by 5 bases; bases with no gene match: 5. CDR1 and CDR2 (germline): LGHDT, YNNKEL (reference sequence). The DNA of the CDR3 is TGTGCCAGCAGCAACAGGGGGCTTCGAGAGACCCAGTACTTC. It specifies CASSNRGLRETQYF.

The gene calls are TRBV27 and TRBJ2-1, with D tentatively TRBD2 (6 bases). CDR3 length: 13 residues. The germline V gene has CDR1 MNHEY and CDR2 SMNVEV (reference sequence). Trimming pared 10 bases from V and 4 bases from J, leaving 14 bases between. For the CDR3, the DNA is TGTGCCATCCATGGTCGGGGGTACAATGAGCAGTTCTTC. Amino acids: CAIHGRGYNEQFF.

In the case of this clonotype: One end of the junction varies from germline; a read error may be responsible. CDR3 DNA: TGTGCCATCAGCCAAGAGGGTAAGGGGACAGTTGTTTTCTTT. Translating it yields CAISQEGKGTVVFF. V and J are TRBV4-2 and TRBJ1-1; 7 bases match TRBD1. Germline assignment: CDR1 LGHNA and CDR2 YNFKEQ. The CDR3 spans 14 residues.